This T cell receptor beta chain was sequenced for a study of T cell responses to AZD1222 COVID-19 vaccine. Some clones are missing from TCRdb's copy, which holds only in-frame ones; the method was immunoSEQ multiplex PCR. The sample carries fewer than 120,000 clones, over 85% recorded once. From germline, CDR1 is SEHNR and CDR2 FQNEAQ (reference sequence). The CDR3 contains 13 residues. Trimming shortened V by 1 base and J by 1 base, and 2 bases separated the two germline ends. The chain has TRBV7-9 and TRBJ1-5; no clear D. The starting material was peripheral blood, obtained 28 days after the second AZD1222 dose. This clonotype was sampled from an adult who received the AZD1222 COVID-19 vaccine. The CDR3 reads CASSLVSNQPQHF. CDR3 DNA: TGTGCCAGCAGCTTAGTCAGCAATCAGCCCCAGCATTTT.